This TCR beta chain was observed in a study of T-cell reconstitution after alpha-beta-depleted transplantation in children. A library of TCRbeta sequences, prepared with unique molecular identifiers, was generated. Each CDR3 protein is one row after TCRdb ran MiXCR on the PCR reads. The repertoire includes more than 200,000 distinct CDR3 sequences, roughly 18% of them detected once, and around 45% sits in the top ten. This clonotype turned up a few times. The CDR3 spans 16 residues. CDR1 and CDR2 (germline): LGHDT, YNNKEL (reference sequence). With 0 bases removed from V and 2 bases from J, the gap between germline ends came to 10 bases.

This TCR was recovered from a male patient under 10 years old who had a stem cell transplant for acute lymphoblastic leukemia, so the T cells may come from the graft donor. This chain links TRBV3-1 with TRBJ2-2; weak D call: TRBD2 (5 bases). Material: PBMCs, mostly from graft donor cells, obtained 360 days after TCRalphabeta/CD19-depleted stem cell transplant. The CDR3 nucleotides read TGTGCCAGCAGCCAAGATCAGCGGATCAACACCGGGGAGCTGTTTTTT. Its translation is CASSQDQRINTGELFF.